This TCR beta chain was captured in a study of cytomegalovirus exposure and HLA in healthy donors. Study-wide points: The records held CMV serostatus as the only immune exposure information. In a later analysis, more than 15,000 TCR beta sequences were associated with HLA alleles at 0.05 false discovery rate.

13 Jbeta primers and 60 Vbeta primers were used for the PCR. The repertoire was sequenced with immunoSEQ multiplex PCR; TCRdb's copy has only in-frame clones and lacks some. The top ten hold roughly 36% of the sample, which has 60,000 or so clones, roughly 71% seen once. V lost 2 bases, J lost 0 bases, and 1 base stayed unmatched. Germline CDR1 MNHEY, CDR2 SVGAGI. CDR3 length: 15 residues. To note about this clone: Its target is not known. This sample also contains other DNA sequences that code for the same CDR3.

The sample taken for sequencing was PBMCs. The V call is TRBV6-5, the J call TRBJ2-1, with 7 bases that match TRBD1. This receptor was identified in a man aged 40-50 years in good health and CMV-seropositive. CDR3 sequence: CASSYRDSSYNEQFF. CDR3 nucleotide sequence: TGTGCCAGCAGTTACAGGGACAGCTCCTACAATGAGCAGTTCTTC.